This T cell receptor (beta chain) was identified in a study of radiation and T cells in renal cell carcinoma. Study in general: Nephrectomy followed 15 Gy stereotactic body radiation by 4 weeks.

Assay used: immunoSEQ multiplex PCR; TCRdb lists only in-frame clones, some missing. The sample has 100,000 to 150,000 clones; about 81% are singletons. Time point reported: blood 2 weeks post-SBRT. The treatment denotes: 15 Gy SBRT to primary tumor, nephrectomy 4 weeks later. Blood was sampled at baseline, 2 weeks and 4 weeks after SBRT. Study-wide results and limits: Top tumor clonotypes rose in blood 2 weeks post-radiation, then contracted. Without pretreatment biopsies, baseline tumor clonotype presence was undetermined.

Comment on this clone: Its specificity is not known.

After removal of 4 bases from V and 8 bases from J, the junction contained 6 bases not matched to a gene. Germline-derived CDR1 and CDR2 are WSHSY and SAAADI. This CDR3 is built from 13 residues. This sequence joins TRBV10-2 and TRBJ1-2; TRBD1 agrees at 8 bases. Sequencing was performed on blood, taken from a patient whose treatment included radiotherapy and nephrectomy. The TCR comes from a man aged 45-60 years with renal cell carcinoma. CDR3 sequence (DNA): TGCGCCAGCAGTGCTACAGGGGGGGGCGGCTACACCTTC. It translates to CASSATGGGGYTF.